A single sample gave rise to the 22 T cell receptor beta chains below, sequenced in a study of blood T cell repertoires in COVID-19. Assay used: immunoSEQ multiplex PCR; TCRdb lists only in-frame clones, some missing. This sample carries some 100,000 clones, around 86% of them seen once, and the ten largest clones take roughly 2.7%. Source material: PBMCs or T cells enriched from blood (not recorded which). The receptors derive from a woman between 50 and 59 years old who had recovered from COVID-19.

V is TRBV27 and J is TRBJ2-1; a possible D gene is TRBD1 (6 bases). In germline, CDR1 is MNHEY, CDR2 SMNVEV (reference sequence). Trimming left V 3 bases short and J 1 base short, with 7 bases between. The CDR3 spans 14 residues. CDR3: CASSFRGSYNEQFF. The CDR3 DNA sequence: TGTGCCAGCAGTTTCAGGGGTTCCTACAATGAGCAGTTCTTC.

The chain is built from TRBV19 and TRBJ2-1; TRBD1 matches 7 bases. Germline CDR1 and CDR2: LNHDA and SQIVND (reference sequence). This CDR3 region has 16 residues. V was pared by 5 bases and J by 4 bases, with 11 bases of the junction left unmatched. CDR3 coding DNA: TGTGCCAGTAGTTCAAAGGGACAGCTTCCATACAATGAGCAGTTCTTC. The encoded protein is CASSSKGQLPYNEQFF.

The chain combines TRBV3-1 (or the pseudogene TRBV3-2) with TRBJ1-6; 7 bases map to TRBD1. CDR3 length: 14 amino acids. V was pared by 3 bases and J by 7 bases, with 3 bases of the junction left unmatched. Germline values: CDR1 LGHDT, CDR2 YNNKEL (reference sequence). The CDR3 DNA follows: TGTGCCAGCAGCCAGGGACAGACCAATTCACCCCTCCACTTT. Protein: CASSQGQTNSPLHF.

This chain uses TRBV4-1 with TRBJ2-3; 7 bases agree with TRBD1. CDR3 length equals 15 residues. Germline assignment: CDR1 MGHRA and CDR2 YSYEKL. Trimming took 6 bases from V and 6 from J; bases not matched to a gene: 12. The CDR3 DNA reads TGCGCCAGCAGGTCCGGGACAGAGCAGGCGGATACGCAGTATTTT. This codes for CASRSGTEQADTQYF.

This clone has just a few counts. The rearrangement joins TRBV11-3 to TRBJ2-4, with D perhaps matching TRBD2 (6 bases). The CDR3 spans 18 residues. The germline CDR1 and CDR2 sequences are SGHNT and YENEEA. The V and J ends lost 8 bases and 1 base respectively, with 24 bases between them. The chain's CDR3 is CASVDGSGWPGAKNIQYF. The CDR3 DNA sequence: TGTGCCAGCGTCGACGGGAGCGGGTGGCCCGGGGCCAAAAACATTCAGTACTTC.

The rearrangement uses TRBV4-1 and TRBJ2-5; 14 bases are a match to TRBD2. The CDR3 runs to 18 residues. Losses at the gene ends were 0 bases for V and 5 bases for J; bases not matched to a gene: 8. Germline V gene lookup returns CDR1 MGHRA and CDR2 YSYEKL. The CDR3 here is CASSQDRTSGGPWETQYF. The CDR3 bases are TGCGCCAGCAGCCAAGATAGGACTAGCGGGGGGCCGTGGGAGACCCAGTACTTC.

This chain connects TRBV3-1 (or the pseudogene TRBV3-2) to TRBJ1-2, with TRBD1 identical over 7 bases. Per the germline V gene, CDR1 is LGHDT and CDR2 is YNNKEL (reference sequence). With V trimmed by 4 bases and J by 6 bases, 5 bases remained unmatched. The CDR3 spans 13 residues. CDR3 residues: CASSPRGTNGYTF. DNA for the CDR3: TGTGCCAGCAGCCCCAGGGGGACGAATGGCTACACCTTC.

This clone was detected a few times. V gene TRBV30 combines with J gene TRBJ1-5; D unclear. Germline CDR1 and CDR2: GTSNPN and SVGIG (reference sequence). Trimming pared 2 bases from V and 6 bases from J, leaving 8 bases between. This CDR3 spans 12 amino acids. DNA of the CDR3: TGTGCCTGGAGTTGGGAGGCTCAGCCCCAGCATTTT. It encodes CAWSWEAQPQHF.

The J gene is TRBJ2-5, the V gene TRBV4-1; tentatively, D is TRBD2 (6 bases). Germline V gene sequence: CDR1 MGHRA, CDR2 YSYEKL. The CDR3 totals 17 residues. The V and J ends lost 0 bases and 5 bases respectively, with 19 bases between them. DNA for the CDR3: TGCGCCAGCAGCCAAGATGGAACTAACGCGGGATGGGAGACCCAGTACTTC. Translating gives CASSQDGTNAGWETQYF.

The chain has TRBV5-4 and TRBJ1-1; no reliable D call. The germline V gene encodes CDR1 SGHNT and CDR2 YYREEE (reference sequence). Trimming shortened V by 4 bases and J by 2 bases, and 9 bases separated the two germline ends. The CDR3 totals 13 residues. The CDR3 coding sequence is TGTGCCAGCAGCCCCGACACCAACACTGAAGCTTTCTTT. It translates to CASSPDTNTEAFF.

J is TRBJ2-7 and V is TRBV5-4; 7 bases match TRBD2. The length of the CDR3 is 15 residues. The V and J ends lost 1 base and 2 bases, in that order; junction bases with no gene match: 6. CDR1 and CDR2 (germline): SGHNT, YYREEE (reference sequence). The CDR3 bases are TGTGCCAGCAGCTTGAATACGGGAGGTACCTACGAGCAGTACTTC. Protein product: CASSLNTGGTYEQYF.

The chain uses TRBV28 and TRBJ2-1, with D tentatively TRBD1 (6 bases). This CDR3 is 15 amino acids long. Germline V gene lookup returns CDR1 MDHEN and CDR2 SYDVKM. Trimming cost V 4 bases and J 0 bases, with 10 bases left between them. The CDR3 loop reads CASSSDRDSYNEQFF. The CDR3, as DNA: TGTGCCAGCAGTTCGGACAGAGACTCCTACAATGAGCAGTTCTTC.

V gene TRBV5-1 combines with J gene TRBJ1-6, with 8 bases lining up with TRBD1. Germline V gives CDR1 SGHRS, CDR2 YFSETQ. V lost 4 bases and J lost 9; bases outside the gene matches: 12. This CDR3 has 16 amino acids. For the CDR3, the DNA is TGCGCCAGCAGCGTAGACAGGGGCGTCGGTGCTTCACCCCTCCACTTT. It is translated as CASSVDRGVGASPLHF.

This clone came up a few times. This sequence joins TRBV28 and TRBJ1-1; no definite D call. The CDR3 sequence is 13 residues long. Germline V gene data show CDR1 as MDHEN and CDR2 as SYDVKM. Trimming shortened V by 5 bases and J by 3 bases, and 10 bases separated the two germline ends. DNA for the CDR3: TGTGCCAGCAGTGGAGGATACTACACTGAAGCTTTCTTT. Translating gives CASSGGYYTEAFF.

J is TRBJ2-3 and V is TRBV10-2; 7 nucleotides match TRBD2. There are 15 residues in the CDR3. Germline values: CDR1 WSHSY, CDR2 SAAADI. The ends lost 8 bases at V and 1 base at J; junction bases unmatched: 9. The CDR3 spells CASCSGRRGTDTQYF. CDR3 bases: TGCGCCAGCTGTTCCGGGAGGAGGGGCACAGATACGCAGTATTTT.

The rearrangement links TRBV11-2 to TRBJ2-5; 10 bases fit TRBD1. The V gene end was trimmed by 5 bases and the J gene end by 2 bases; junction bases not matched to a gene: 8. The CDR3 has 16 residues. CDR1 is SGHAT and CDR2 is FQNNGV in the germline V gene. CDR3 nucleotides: TGTGCCAGCAGCCCATTGACAGGGGGCAGGCAAGAGACCCAGTACTTC. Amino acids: CASSPLTGGRQETQYF.

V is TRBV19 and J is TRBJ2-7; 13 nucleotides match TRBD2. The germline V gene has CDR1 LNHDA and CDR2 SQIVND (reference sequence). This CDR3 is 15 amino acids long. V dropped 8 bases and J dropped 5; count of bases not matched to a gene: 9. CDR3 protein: CASQLAGGPSDEQYF. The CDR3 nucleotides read TGTGCCAGTCAACTAGCGGGGGGGCCGTCCGACGAGCAGTACTTC.

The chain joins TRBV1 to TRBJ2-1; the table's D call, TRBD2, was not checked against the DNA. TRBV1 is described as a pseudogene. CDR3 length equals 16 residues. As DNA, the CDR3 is TGCACCAGCAGCTGCGGGACTAGCGGGAGTAGTAATGAGCAGTTCTTC. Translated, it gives CTSSCGTSGSSNEQFF.

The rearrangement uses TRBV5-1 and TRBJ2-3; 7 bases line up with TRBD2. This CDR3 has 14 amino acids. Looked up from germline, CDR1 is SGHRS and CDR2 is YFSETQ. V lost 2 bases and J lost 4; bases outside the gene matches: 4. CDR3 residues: CASSFGLEADTQYF. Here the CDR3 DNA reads TGCGCCAGCAGCTTTGGACTAGAGGCAGATACGCAGTATTTT.

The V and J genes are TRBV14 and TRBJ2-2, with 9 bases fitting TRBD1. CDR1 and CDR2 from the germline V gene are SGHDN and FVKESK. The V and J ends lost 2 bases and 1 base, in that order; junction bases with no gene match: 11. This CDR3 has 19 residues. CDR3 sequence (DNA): TGTGCCAGCAGCCAAAAAAGACAGGGGGGGACCGAGAACACCGGGGAGCTGTTTTTT. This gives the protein CASSQKRQGGTENTGELFF.

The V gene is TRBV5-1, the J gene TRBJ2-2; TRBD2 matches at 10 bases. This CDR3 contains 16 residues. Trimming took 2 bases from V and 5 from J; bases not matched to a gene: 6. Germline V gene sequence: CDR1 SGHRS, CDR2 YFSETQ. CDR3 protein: CASSFGASGSTGELFF. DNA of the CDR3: TGCGCCAGCAGCTTCGGCGCTAGCGGGAGTACCGGGGAGCTGTTTTTT.

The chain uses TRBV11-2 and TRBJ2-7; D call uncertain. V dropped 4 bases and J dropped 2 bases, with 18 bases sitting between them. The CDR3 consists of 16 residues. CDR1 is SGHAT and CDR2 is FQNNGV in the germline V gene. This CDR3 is CASSSLRVTAPYEQYF. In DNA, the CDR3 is TGTGCCAGCAGCTCCCTTCGGGTGACCGCTCCCTACGAGCAGTACTTC.